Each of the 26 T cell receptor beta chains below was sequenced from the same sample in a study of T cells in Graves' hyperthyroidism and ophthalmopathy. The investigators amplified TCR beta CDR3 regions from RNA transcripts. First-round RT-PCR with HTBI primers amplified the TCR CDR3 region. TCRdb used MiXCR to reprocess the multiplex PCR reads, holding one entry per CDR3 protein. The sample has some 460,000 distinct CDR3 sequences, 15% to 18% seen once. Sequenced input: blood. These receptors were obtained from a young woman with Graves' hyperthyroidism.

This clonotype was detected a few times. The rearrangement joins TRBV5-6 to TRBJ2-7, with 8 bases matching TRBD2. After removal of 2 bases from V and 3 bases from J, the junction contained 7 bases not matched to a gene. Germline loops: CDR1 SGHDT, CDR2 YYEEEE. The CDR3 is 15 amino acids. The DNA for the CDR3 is TGTGCCAGCAGCTTTTCTAGCGGGCACGTCTACGAGCAGTACTTC. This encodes CASSFSSGHVYEQYF.

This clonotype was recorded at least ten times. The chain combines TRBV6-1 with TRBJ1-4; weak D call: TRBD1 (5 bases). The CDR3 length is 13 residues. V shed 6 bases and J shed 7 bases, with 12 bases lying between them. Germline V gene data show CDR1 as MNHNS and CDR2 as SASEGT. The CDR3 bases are TGTGCCAGCAGGAGACGGGGACTTGAAAAACTGTTTTTT. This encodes CASRRRGLEKLFF.

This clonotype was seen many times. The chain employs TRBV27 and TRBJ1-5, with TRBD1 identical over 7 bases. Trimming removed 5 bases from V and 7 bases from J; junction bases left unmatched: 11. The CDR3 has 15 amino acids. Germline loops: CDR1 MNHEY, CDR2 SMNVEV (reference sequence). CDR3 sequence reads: CASSPDRLEVQPQHF. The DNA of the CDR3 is TGTGCCAGCAGTCCGGACAGGTTGGAGGTCCAGCCCCAGCATTTT.

In DNA, the CDR3 is TGTGCCAGCAGCGGTTCTAATGAAAAACTGTTTTTT. It specifies CASSGSNEKLFF. The V gene is TRBV28, the J gene TRBJ1-4; D gene ambiguous. Trimming left V 6 bases short and J 3 bases short, with 5 bases between. The CDR3 runs 12 residues. Germline V lookup: CDR1 MDHEN, CDR2 SYDVKM. The variable domain in full, completed from reference TRBV28 and TRBJ1-4, reads DVKVTQSSRYLVKRTGEKVFLECVQDMDHENMFWYRQDPGLGLRLIYFSYDVKMKEKGDIPEGYSVSREKKERFSLILESASTNQTSMYLCASSGSNEKLFFGSGTQLSVL.

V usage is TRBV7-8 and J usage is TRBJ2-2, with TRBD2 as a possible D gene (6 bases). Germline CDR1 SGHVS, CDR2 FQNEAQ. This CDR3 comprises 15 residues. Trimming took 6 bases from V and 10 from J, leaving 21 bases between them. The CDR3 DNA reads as TGTGCCAGCAGACGGGTCCTGGGCGGGGTTCAGGAGCTGTTTTTT. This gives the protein CASRRVLGGVQELFF.

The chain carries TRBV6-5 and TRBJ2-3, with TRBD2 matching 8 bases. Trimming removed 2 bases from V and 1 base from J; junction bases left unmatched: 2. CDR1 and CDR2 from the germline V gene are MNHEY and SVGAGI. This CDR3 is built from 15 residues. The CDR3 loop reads CASSYRGGRTDTQYF. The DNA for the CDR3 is TGTGCCAGCAGTTACCGGGGGGGCCGCACAGATACGCAGTATTTT.

CDR3 amino acids: CASSLAEGAGTEAFF. The CDR3 nucleotides are TGCGCCAGCAGCCTCGCGGAAGGGGCGGGAACTGAAGCTTTCTTT. The chain uses TRBV5-1 and TRBJ1-1, with D tentatively TRBD1 (5 bases). V was shortened by 4 bases and J by 5 bases, with 18 bases between the two germline ends. Germline V lookup: CDR1 SGHRS, CDR2 YFSETQ. The CDR3 length is 15 residues.

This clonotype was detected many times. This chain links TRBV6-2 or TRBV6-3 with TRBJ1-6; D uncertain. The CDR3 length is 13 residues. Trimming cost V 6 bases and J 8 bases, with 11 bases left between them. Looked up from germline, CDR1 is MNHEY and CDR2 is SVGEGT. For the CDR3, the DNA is TGTGCCAGCAGCAACGAGGTCGATTCACCCCTCCACTTT. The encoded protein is CASSNEVDSPLHF.

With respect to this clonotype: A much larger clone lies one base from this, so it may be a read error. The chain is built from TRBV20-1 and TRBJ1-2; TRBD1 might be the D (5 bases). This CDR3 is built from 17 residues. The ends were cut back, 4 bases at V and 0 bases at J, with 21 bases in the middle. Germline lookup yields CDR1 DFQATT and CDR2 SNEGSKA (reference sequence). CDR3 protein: CSAKDPGTASPNYGYTF. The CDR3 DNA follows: TGCAGTGCTAAGGATCCCGGGACGGCCTCCCCTAACTATGGCTACACCTTC.

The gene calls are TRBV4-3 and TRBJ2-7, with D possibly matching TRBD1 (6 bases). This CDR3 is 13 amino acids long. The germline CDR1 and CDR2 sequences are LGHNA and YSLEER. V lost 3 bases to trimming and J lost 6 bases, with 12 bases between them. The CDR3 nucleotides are TGCGCCAGCAGCCACCGGGACACTCCCGAGCAGTACTTC. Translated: CASSHRDTPEQYF.

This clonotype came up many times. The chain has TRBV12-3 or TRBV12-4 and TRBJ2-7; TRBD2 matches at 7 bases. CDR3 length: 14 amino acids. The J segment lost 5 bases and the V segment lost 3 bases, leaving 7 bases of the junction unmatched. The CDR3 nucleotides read TGTGCCAGCAGTTTGCGGGGGTGGGAAAACGAGCAGTACTTC. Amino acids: CASSLRGWENEQYF.

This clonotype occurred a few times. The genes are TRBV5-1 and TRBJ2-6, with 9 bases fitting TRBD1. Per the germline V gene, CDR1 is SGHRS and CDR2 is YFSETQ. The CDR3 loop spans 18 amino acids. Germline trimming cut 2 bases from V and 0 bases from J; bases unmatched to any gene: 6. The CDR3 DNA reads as TGCGCCAGCAGCTTAGGCGGGACAGGGTTCTCTGGGGCCAACGTCCTGACTTTC. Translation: CASSLGGTGFSGANVLTF.

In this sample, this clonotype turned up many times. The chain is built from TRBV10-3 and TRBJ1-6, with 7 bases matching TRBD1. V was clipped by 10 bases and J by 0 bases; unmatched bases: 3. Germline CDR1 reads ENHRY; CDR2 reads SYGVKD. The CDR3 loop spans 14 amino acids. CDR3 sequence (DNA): TGTGCCACCCGGGACAGCTCCTATAATTCACCCCTCCACTTT. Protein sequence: CATRDSSYNSPLHF.

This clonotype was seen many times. The CDR3, as DNA: TGTGCCAGCAGCTCACCGAGAAGGGGCAACAATGAGCAGTTCTTC. Residues: CASSSPRRGNNEQFF. V usage is TRBV11-2 and J usage is TRBJ2-1, with D possibly TRBD1 on 5 matching bases. The CDR3 length is 15 residues. V was trimmed by 4 bases and J by 5 bases, leaving 15 bases between them. CDR1 is SGHAT and CDR2 is FQNNGV in the germline V gene.

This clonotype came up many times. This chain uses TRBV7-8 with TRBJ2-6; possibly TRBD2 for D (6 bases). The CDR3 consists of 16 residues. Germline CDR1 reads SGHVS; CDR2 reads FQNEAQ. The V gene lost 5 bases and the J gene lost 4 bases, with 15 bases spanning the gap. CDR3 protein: CASSGRRVPGANVLTF. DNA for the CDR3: TGTGCCAGCAGCGGGCGGAGGGTCCCCGGGGCCAACGTCCTGACTTTC.

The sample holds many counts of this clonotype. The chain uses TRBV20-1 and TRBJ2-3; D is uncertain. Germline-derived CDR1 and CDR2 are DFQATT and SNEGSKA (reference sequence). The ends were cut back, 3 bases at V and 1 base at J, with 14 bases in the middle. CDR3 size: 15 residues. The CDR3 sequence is CSARGFGQGTDTQYF. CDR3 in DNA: TGCAGTGCTAGGGGGTTTGGGCAGGGCACAGATACGCAGTATTTT.

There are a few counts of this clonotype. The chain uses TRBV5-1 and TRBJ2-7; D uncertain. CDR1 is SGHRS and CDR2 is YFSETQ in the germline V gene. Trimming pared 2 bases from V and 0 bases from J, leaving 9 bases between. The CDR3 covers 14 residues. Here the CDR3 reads CASSFPENSYEQYF. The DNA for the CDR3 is TGCGCCAGCAGCTTCCCAGAAAACTCCTACGAGCAGTACTTC.

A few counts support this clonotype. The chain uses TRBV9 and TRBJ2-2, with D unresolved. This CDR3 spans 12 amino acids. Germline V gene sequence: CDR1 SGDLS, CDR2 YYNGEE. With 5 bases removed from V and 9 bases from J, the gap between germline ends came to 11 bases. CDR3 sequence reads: CASRVIRRELFF. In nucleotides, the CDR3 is TGTGCCAGCAGGGTAATTCGAAGGGAGCTGTTTTTT.

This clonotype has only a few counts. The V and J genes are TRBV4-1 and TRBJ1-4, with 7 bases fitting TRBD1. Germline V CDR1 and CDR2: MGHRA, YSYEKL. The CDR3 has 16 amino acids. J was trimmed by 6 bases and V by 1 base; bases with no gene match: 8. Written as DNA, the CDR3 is TGCGCCAGCAGCCAAGGACAGGGAAGGTGGTATGAAAAACTGTTTTTT. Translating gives CASSQGQGRWYEKLFF.

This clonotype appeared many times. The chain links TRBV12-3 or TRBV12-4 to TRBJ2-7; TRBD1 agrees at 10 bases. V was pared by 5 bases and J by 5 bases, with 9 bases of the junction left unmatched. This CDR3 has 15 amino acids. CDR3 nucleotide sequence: TGTGCCAGCAGTCGGGGACAGGGGCCATCTAACGAGCAGTACTTC. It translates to CASSRGQGPSNEQYF.

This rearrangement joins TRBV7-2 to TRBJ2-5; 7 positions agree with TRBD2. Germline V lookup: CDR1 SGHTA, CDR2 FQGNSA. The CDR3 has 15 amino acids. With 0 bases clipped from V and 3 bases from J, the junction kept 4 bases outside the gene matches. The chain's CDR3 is CASSLAGGDKETQYF. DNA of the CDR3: TGTGCCAGCAGCTTAGCGGGGGGGGATAAAGAGACCCAGTACTTC.

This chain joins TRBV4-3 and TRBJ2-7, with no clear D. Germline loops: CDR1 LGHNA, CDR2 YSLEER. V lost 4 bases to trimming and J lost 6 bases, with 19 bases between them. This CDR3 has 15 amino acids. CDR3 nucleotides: TGCGCCAGCAGCCGCACGGTGGGCCCCGGAGCCGAGCAGTACTTC. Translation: CASSRTVGPGAEQYF.

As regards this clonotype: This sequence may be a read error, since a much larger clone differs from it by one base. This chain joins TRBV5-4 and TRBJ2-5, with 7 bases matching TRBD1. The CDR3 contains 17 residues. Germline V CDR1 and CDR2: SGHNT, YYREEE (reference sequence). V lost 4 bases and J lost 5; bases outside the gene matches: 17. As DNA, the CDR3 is TGTGCCAGCAGCATTGACAGGGTAGAGGGAGATGACGAGACCCAGTACTTC. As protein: CASSIDRVEGDDETQYF.

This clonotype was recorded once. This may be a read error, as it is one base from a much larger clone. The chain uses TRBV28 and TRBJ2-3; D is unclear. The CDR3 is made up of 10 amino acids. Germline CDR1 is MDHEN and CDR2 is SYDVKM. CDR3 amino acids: CASFSDTRYF. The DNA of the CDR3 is TGTGCCTCCTTCTCAGATACGCGGTATTTT.

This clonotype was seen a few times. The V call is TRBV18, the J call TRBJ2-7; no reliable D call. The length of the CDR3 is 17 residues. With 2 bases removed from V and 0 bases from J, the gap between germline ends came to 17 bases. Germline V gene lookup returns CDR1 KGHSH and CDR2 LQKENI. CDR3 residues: CASSPKVRGVGSYEQYF. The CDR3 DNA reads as TGTGCCAGCTCACCAAAGGTACGCGGCGTTGGCTCCTACGAGCAGTACTTC.

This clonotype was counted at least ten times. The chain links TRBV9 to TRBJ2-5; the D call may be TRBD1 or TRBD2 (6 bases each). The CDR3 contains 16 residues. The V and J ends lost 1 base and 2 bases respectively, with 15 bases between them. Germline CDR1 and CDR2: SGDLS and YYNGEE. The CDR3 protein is CASSVRNGGPQETQYF. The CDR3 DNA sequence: TGTGCCAGCAGCGTAAGAAACGGGGGCCCTCAAGAGACCCAGTACTTC.